Listed here are 30 T cell receptor beta chains from one sample, sequenced in a study of immune evolution from preneoplasia to lung adenocarcinoma. Sequenced by immunoSEQ multiplex PCR; TCRdb stores in-frame clones only, minus some. The table lists roughly 40,000 clones, 74% of them singletons. The specimen was FFPE invasive lung adenocarcinoma tissue. These receptors were taken from a person aged 55 to 70 with lung adenocarcinoma.

The chain is built from TRBV18 and TRBJ2-1; 8 bases line up with TRBD1. The CDR3 is made up of 16 amino acids. The V segment lost 3 bases and the J segment 3 bases; nucleotides outside the gene matches: 7. Germline assignment: CDR1 KGHSH and CDR2 LQKENI. CDR3 bases: TGTGCCAGCTCACCCTTGCCCGGACAGGGCTACAATGAGCAGTTCTTC. Protein sequence: CASSPLPGQGYNEQFF.

This clone showed up just a few times. The CDR3 loop reads CASSLRLTNTGELFF. The CDR3 coding sequence is TGCGCCAGCAGCTTGAGACTAACGAACACCGGGGAGCTGTTTTTT. The chain links TRBV5-1 to TRBJ2-2; D perhaps matches TRBD2 (5 bases). Germline CDR1 and CDR2: SGHRS and YFSETQ. Trimming removed 1 base from V and 0 bases from J, with 7 bases in between. This CDR3 spans 15 amino acids.

The genes are TRBV30 and TRBJ2-2, with D maybe TRBD2 (5 bases). Germline V gives CDR1 GTSNPN, CDR2 SVGIG (reference sequence). The CDR3 contains 13 residues. The V end was cut by 7 bases, the J end by 7 bases, with 16 bases between. The DNA of the CDR3 is TGTGCCTTCCGGCGGGTAGAGGGCGGGGAGCTGTTTTTT. This encodes CAFRRVEGGELFF.

The chain uses TRBV7-2 and TRBJ2-7; possible D gene TRBD2, 6 bases. Looked up from germline, CDR1 is SGHTA and CDR2 is FQGNSA. The CDR3 loop spans 15 amino acids. V was shortened by 1 base and J by 2 bases, with 12 bases between the two germline ends. CDR3 bases: TGTGCCAGCAGCTTAGGGGCTTCGGGAGCCTACGAGCAGTACTTC. Amino acids: CASSLGASGAYEQYF.

V usage is TRBV15 and J usage is TRBJ1-5; D gene unclear. Looked up from germline, CDR1 is LNHNV and CDR2 is YYDKDF (reference sequence). The CDR3 runs to 15 residues. Between the trimmed V and J ends, which lost 1 base and 9 bases, there was a span of 16 bases. CDR3 in amino acids: CATSRGPAGRLPQHF. The CDR3 DNA reads TGTGCCACCAGCAGAGGGCCGGCGGGCCGCCTGCCCCAGCATTTT. The variable domain in full, with the rest retrieved from reference TRBV15 and TRBJ1-5, is DAMVIQNPRYQVTQFGKPVTLSCSQTLNHNVMYWYQQKSSQAPKLLFHYYDKDFNNEADTPDNFQSRRPNTSFCFLDIRSPGLGDTAMYLCATSRGPAGRLPQHFGDGTRLSIL.

Only a few counts were recorded for this clone. The rearrangement joins TRBV14 to TRBJ2-1; no clear D. The V end was cut by 5 bases, the J end by 3 bases, with 17 bases between. Looked up from germline, CDR1 is SGHDN and CDR2 is FVKESK. The CDR3 loop spans 16 amino acids. The CDR3 protein is CASSNLFDFLYNEQFF. In DNA form, the CDR3 reads TGTGCCAGCAGCAACCTCTTCGACTTTCTCTACAATGAGCAGTTCTTC.

A few counts support this clone. The chain has TRBV28 and TRBJ2-7, with D hard to call. CDR1 is MDHEN and CDR2 is SYDVKM in the germline V gene. The CDR3 is 13 amino acids. The germline V and J ends were trimmed by 3 bases and 0 bases, with 6 bases remaining between them. The CDR3 loop reads CASSFVSSYEQYF. The CDR3 nucleotides are TGTGCCAGCAGTTTTGTCAGCTCCTACGAGCAGTACTTC.

This chain connects TRBV18 to TRBJ2-5, with a possible D match to TRBD1 (6 bases). The germline CDR1 and CDR2 sequences are KGHSH and LQKENI. There are 15 residues in the CDR3. Trimming took 4 bases from V and 4 from J, leaving 16 bases between them. The CDR3 DNA reads TGTGCCAGCTCACTAGGGCAGGGGCGGAGAGAGACCCAGTACTTC. Translating it yields CASSLGQGRRETQYF. The whole variable domain, remainder taken from reference TRBV18 and TRBJ2-5, is NAGVMQNPRHLVRRRGQEARLRCSPMKGHSHVYWYRQLPEEGLKFMVYLQKENIIDESGMPKERFSAEFPKEGPSILRIQQVVRGDSAAYFCASSLGQGRRETQYFGPGTRLLVL.

The CDR3 DNA reads TGTGCCAGCAGCTTACCAGACACCATGAACACTGAAGCTTTCTTT. This encodes CASSLPDTMNTEAFF. This rearrangement joins TRBV5-6 to TRBJ1-1; D is undetermined. The CDR3 loop spans 15 amino acids. V gave up 2 bases and J gave up 0 bases, with 11 bases separating them. Germline V gene lookup returns CDR1 SGHDT and CDR2 YYEEEE.

The rearrangement links TRBV7-8 to TRBJ2-7; weak D call: TRBD1 (6 bases). The V end was cut by 5 bases, the J end by 0 bases, with 14 bases between. Germline V gene lookup returns CDR1 SGHVS and CDR2 FQNEAQ. The CDR3 covers 15 residues. CDR3 protein: CASSRRQESSYEQYF. The CDR3 DNA sequence: TGTGCCAGCAGCCGACGACAGGAGAGCTCCTACGAGCAGTACTTC.

This chain uses TRBV12-5 with TRBJ2-1; 8 bases line up with TRBD2. The CDR3 contains 19 residues. The V and J ends lost 5 bases and 3 bases, in that order; junction bases with no gene match: 18. Germline CDR1 is LGHNT and CDR2 is FRNRAP. CDR3 sequence reads: CASGLPGGVTSGRYNEQFF. CDR3 DNA: TGTGCTAGTGGTCTCCCCGGCGGAGTCACTAGCGGACGCTACAATGAGCAGTTCTTC.

The rearrangement joins TRBV28 to TRBJ1-4; 8 nucleotides agree with TRBD1. Trimming cost V 5 bases and J 2 bases; bases outside gene matches: 4. Germline V gene lookup returns CDR1 MDHEN and CDR2 SYDVKM. The CDR3 is 15 amino acids. The CDR3 sequence is CASSRQGITNEKLFF. The CDR3 DNA reads TGTGCCAGCAGTCGACAGGGGATCACTAATGAAAAACTGTTTTTT.

The CDR3 bases are TGTGCCAGCAGCTCACAGGGGGCAGGGGGCAATCAGCCCCAGCATTTT. It codes for CASSSQGAGGNQPQHF. The chain links TRBV5-4 to TRBJ1-5; 9 bases line up with TRBD1. In germline, CDR1 is SGHNT, CDR2 YYREEE (reference sequence). The CDR3 extends over 16 amino acids. Losses at the gene ends were 3 bases for V and 2 bases for J; bases not matched to a gene: 6.

The sample holds one count of this clone. The rearrangement joins TRBV18 to TRBJ2-7; TRBD1 matches 11 bases. This CDR3 region has 16 residues. The V segment lost 1 base and the J segment 4 bases; nucleotides outside the gene matches: 6. From germline, CDR1 is KGHSH and CDR2 LQKENI. The CDR3 here is CASSPQRGQGAYEQYF. The DNA for the CDR3 is TGTGCCAGCTCACCACAACGCGGACAGGGGGCTTACGAGCAGTACTTC.

The chain links TRBV30 to TRBJ2-7, with 10 bases that match TRBD1. This CDR3 is 14 amino acids long. The V gene's germline CDR1 is GTSNPN and CDR2 SVGIG (reference sequence). Trimming took 3 bases from V and 5 from J; bases not matched to a gene: 7. CDR3 sequence (DNA): TGTGCCTGGAGCCCGACCGGGACAGGGGACGAGCAGTACTTC. Its translation is CAWSPTGTGDEQYF.

The chain carries TRBV29-1 and TRBJ2-2; D is possibly TRBD2 (6 bases). V lost 6 bases to trimming and J lost 8 bases, with 16 bases between them. Germline lookup yields CDR1 SQVTM and CDR2 ANQGSEA. The CDR3 is 13 amino acids. CDR3 region: CSVRTTSGGELFF. The CDR3 coding sequence is TGCAGCGTACGGACTACCTCGGGGGGGGAGCTGTTTTTT.

V usage is TRBV30 and J usage is TRBJ1-4, with D unclear. The CDR3 length is 16 residues. V was cut by 0 bases and J by 4 bases, with 15 bases left in between. The germline V gene encodes CDR1 GTSNPN and CDR2 SVGIG (reference sequence). The DNA for the CDR3 is TGTGCCTGGAGTGTATTTGAGGGATCCCTTAATGAAAAACTGTTTTTT. Protein product: CAWSVFEGSLNEKLFF.

The chain is built from TRBV9 and TRBJ2-2; 7 bases map to TRBD1. CDR3 length equals 14 residues. CDR1 and CDR2 (germline): SGDLS, YYNGEE. Losses at the gene ends were 6 bases for V and 4 bases for J; bases not matched to a gene: 6. CDR3 nucleotides: TGTGCCAGCAACCGACAGGGTAGCACCGGGGAGCTGTTTTTT. It specifies CASNRQGSTGELFF.

This clone was detected only a few times. The rearrangement joins TRBV30 to TRBJ2-2; TRBD1 aligns across 7 bases. CDR3 length: 16 residues. Trimming at V came to 4 bases and at J to 1 base, leaving 9 bases not matched to a gene. CDR1 and CDR2 (germline): GTSNPN, SVGIG (reference sequence). CDR3 amino acids: CAWTMAGTENTGELFF. As DNA, the CDR3 is TGTGCCTGGACTATGGCCGGGACAGAGAACACCGGGGAGCTGTTTTTT.

This clone was seen more than once but under ten times. This chain uses TRBV14 with TRBJ2-2; D unresolved. Germline-derived CDR1 and CDR2 are SGHDN and FVKESK. The length of the CDR3 is 14 residues. V gave up 1 base and J gave up 3 bases, with 6 bases separating them. The CDR3, as DNA: TGTGCCAGCAGCCAAGTGATGGACACCGGGGAGCTGTTTTTT. This translates into CASSQVMDTGELFF.

This clone is classed as medium-sized. The J gene is TRBJ1-1, the V gene TRBV18; TRBD1 aligns across 7 bases. The CDR3 runs 17 residues. Germline V lookup: CDR1 KGHSH, CDR2 LQKENI. J gave up 6 bases and V 1 base, and 14 bases lay outside the gene matches. The CDR3 loop is CASSPLGQRGGRAEAFF. CDR3 in DNA: TGTGCCAGCTCACCACTGGGACAGCGCGGTGGTAGAGCTGAAGCTTTCTTT.

Only a few counts were recorded for this clone. The chain recombines TRBV19 with TRBJ1-2, with D possibly matching TRBD1 (6 bases). The germline V gene has CDR1 LNHDA and CDR2 SQIVND (reference sequence). The CDR3 sequence is 17 residues long. Trimming cost V 3 bases and J 2 bases, with 19 bases left between them. The CDR3 is CASSMQRGVAANYGYTF. As DNA, the CDR3 is TGTGCCAGTAGTATGCAGAGGGGGGTGGCGGCAAACTATGGCTACACCTTC.

This clone was detected only once. The chain uses TRBV9 and TRBJ2-7; 8 nucleotides align to TRBD1. Germline trimming cut 2 bases from V and 6 bases from J; bases unmatched to any gene: 10. The CDR3 consists of 15 residues. Germline CDR1 SGDLS, CDR2 YYNGEE. The CDR3 DNA sequence: TGTGCCAGCAGCGTTTCGGGACAGGAGGGGTCCGAGCAGTACTTC. Translated: CASSVSGQEGSEQYF.

CDR3 region: CASRLQEISYEQYF. DNA for the CDR3: TGTGCCAGCAGACTACAGGAGATCTCCTACGAGCAGTACTTC. This chain uses TRBV27 with TRBJ2-7, with a possible D match to TRBD1 (5 bases). Trimming left V 6 bases short and J 0 bases short, with 12 bases between. This CDR3 comprises 14 residues. Looked up from germline, CDR1 is MNHEY and CDR2 is SMNVEV (reference sequence).

The table lists this clone with a few counts. This sequence joins TRBV5-1 and TRBJ2-4; D might be TRBD1 (5 bases). V was pared by 5 bases and J by 7 bases, with 22 bases between. CDR1 and CDR2 from the germline V gene are SGHRS and YFSETQ. This CDR3 is 16 amino acids long. The CDR3 is CASSLNTGNPANIQYF. The CDR3 coding sequence is TGCGCCAGCAGTCTTAATACAGGAAATCCAGCGAACATTCAGTACTTC. Full variable domain (remainder filled in from reference TRBV5-1 and TRBJ2-4): KAGVTQTPRYLIKTRGQQVTLSCSPISGHRSVSWYQQTPGQGLQFLFEYFSETQRNKGNFPGRFSGRQFSNSRSEMNVSTLELGDSALYLCASSLNTGNPANIQYFGAGTRLSVL.

The chain combines TRBV10-3 with TRBJ1-1; no clear D gene. Germline CDR1 reads ENHRY; CDR2 reads SYGVKD. This CDR3 is built from 13 residues. Trimming took off 1 base at V and 5 bases at J, with 8 bases between the two ends. CDR3 bases: TGTGCCATCAGTGAGTATGTGGGGACTGAAGCTTTCTTT. It translates to CAISEYVGTEAFF.

V usage is TRBV5-6 and J usage is TRBJ1-2; 8 bases align to TRBD1. There are 12 residues in the CDR3. V was clipped by 5 bases and J by 8 bases; unmatched bases: 5. Germline V gene lookup returns CDR1 SGHDT and CDR2 YYEEEE. The CDR3 coding sequence is TGTGCCAGCAGAATTGACAGGGGCGGCTACACCTTC. As protein: CASRIDRGGYTF. Based on the CDR3 plus reference TRBV5-6 and TRBJ1-2, the full variable domain is DAGVTQSPTHLIKTRGQQVTLRCSPKSGHDTVSWYQQALGQGPQFIFQYYEEEERQRGNFPDRFSGHQFPNYSSELNVNALLLGDSALYLCASRIDRGGYTFGSGTRLTVV.

The gene calls are TRBV11-2 and TRBJ1-5; no clear D gene. The V gene's germline CDR1 is SGHAT and CDR2 FQNNGV. This CDR3 comprises 14 residues. The V end was cut by 5 bases, the J end by 2 bases, with 10 bases between. Here the CDR3 DNA reads TGTGCCAGCAGCCGTTGGGGTCGCAATCAGCCCCAGCATTTT. Translating it yields CASSRWGRNQPQHF.

The CDR3 sequence is CASSLGGTGGHYEQYF. As DNA, the CDR3 is TGTGCCAGCAGCTTAGGTGGGACAGGAGGTCACTACGAGCAGTACTTC. The chain couples TRBV11-2 to TRBJ2-7; 8 positions agree with TRBD1. The CDR3 covers 16 residues. With V trimmed by 1 base and J by 3 bases, 8 bases remained unmatched. Germline lookup yields CDR1 SGHAT and CDR2 FQNNGV.

V and J are TRBV2 and TRBJ2-7, with a tentative D call TRBD2 (7 bases). The ends were cut back, 8 bases at V and 3 bases at J, with 20 bases in the middle. The germline V gene has CDR1 SNHLY and CDR2 FYNNEI. The CDR3 is 15 amino acids. The CDR3 DNA reads as TGTGCCAGCGGCACTGGGGGGGGCGGATTCTACGAGCAGTACTTC. It encodes CASGTGGGGFYEQYF.